These T cell receptor beta chains were read from a single sample in a study of T cells in localized non-small cell lung cancer. Only in-frame clones appear in the TCRdb table, and some are missing; sequencing was by immunoSEQ multiplex PCR. The table records about 33,000 clones, roughly nine tenths of them present only once. The sample in question was PBMCs, obtained before any cancer treatment. Receptors were obtained from a man aged 40-75 years with stage II lung adenocarcinoma. CDR3s include the opening cysteine and the closing phenylalanine or tryptophan. D genes are given only for firm matches. Only some rows state a clone size, as once, few, many or a class for expanded clones.

j_gene	abundance	v_gene	d_gene	CDR3nt	CDR3aa
TRBJ1-5	-	TRBV28	TRBD1	TGTGCCAGCAGTACCCCGGGACAGGGGAACGATCAGCCCCAGCATTTT	CASSTPGQGNDQPQHF
TRBJ2-7	-	TRBV7-2	TRBD2	TGTGCCAGCAGCCCAGCGGGGCCCTACGAGCAGTACTTC	CASSPAGPYEQYF
TRBJ2-7	once	TRBV11-2	-	TGTGCCAGCAGTTTCTTTCACGGGACTTACGAGCAGTACTTC	CASSFFHGTYEQYF
TRBJ2-5	-	TRBV7-9	TRBD2	TGTGCCAGCAGCTTACTAGCGGGCCAGGGGAAAGAGACCCAGTACTTC	CASSLLAGQGKETQYF
TRBJ2-3	-	TRBV4-2	-	TGTGCCAGCAGCCACGGGTCGGGAGAAACAGATACGCAGTATTTT	CASSHGSGETDTQYF
TRBJ1-3	-	TRBV6-5	-	TGTGCCAGCAGCCCAATTTTCTCTGGAAACACCATATATTTT	CASSPIFSGNTIYF
TRBJ2-1	-	TRBV11-2	-	TGTGCCAGCAGCCCCGAGGGCATCAGCGGGCGATACAATGAGCAGTTCTTC	CASSPEGISGRYNEQFF
TRBJ2-3	-	TRBV2	-	TGTGCCAGCAGTGAAGCAGATCGAGCTAGGGGGAGGCGGGGCACAGATACGCAGTATTTT	CASSEADRARGRRGTDTQYF
TRBJ2-2	few	TRBV10-2	TRBD2	TGCGCCAGCAGTGCAAGGACTAGCGGGAGAGGAACCGGGGAGCTGTTTTTT	CASSARTSGRGTGELFF
TRBJ1-3	-	TRBV28	TRBD1	TGTGCCAGCAGCTCCGGACAGGGAGGGGGGTACTCTGGAAACACCATATATTTT	CASSSGQGGGYSGNTIYF
TRBJ1-1	-	TRBV4-1	-	TGCGCCAGCAGCCAAGTGGGGCCGTTGGGCACTGAAGCTTTCTTT	CASSQVGPLGTEAFF
TRBJ1-1	-	TRBV4-1	-	TGCGCCAGCAGCCAAAGCGGGGGAAACACTGAAGCTTTCTTT	CASSQSGGNTEAFF
TRBJ1-1	-	TRBV5-5	-	TGTGCCAGCAGCTTGGTGGCTGAAGCTTTCTTT	CASSLVAEAFF
TRBJ2-3	-	TRBV6-1	-	TGTGCCAGCAGTGGTTCTAGAACCACGAGCACAGATACGCAGTATTTT	CASSGSRTTSTDTQYF
TRBJ1-6	-	TRBV4-2	-	TGTGCCAGCAGCCAAGATTTGGGCTTTCCCCTCCACTTT	CASSQDLGFPLHF
TRBJ2-3	-	TRBV5-4	TRBD2	TGTGCCAGCAGCCTTCGGGAGGGAACAGATACGCAGTATTTT	CASSLREGTDTQYF
TRBJ2-2	-	TRBV30	-	TGTGCCTGGAGTGCGGGCGGGGAGCTGTTTTTT	CAWSAGGELFF
TRBJ2-5	-	TRBV30	TRBD2	TGTGCCTGGACTTGGGGTAGCGGGAGCCCGACCGGGGGAGAGACCCAGTACTTC	CAWTWGSGSPTGGETQYF
TRBJ2-2	-	TRBV11-3	TRBD2	TGTGCCAGCAGCTCCACGAGACCGGGACTAGCGGGAGATACCGGGGAGCTGTTTTTT	CASSSTRPGLAGDTGELFF
TRBJ1-6	-	TRBV6-6	TRBD1	TGTGCCAGCAGCGACAGGGACAATTCACCCCTCCACTTT	CASSDRDNSPLHF
TRBJ2-1	-	TRBV28	TRBD2	TGTGCCAGCAGTCACTGGGAGGGACTAGCGGGTTCCTACAATGAGCAGTTCTTC	CASSHWEGLAGSYNEQFF
TRBJ1-6	once	TRBV6-5	TRBD1	TGTGCCAGCAGTCGGGGGGCAGGGGGTAATTCACCCCTCCACTTT	CASSRGAGGNSPLHF
TRBJ2-2	-	TRBV9	-	TGTGCCAGCAGCGTTGGGGCAGGGAATGGCACCGGGGAGCTGTTTTTT	CASSVGAGNGTGELFF
TRBJ2-7	-	TRBV4-1	TRBD1	TGCGCCAGCAGCCAAGAACAGGGGGCCTACGAGCAGTACTTC	CASSQEQGAYEQYF
TRBJ1-4	-	TRBV19	-	TGTGCCAGTAGTAATGCGCGGAAACTGTTTTTT	CASSNARKLFF
TRBJ2-7	-	TRBV7-9	-	TGTGCCAGCAGCTTAGGCCGGGGCTCCTACGAGCAGTACTTC	CASSLGRGSYEQYF
TRBJ1-5	-	TRBV7-9	-	TGTGCCAGCAGCCGGGGGGGCCAGCCCCAGCATTTT	CASSRGGQPQHF
TRBJ1-3	once	TRBV7-6	TRBD1	TGTGCCAGCAGCTTGGGGACAGGGCACGGATTGGCTGGAAACACCATATATTTT	CASSLGTGHGLAGNTIYF
TRBJ2-6	-	TRBV27	TRBD1	TGTGCCAGCAGTATTGACAGGGCTGGGGCCAACGTCCTGACTTTC	CASSIDRAGANVLTF
TRBJ1-2	-	TRBV15	TRBD1	TGTGCCACCAGCAGAGGGAGAGGCAGGGGGGATCCTAACTATGGCTACACCTTC	CATSRGRGRGDPNYGYTF
TRBJ2-1	-	TRBV29-1	TRBD2	TGCAGCGTCTCTAGCGGGAAGTACAATGAGCAGTTCTTC	CSVSSGKYNEQFF
TRBJ2-7	-	TRBV27	-	TGTGCCAGCAGTTTCCGGGAAAACTACGAGCAGTACTTC	CASSFRENYEQYF
TRBJ1-2	once	TRBV21-1	-	TGTGCCAGCAGAGATACCGGGACCGAGAATAGGGCCTACACCTTC	CASRDTGTENRAYTF
TRBJ2-6	-	TRBV5-1	-	TGCGCCAGCAGCTTGGAATTCTCTGGGGCCAACGTCCTGACTTTC	CASSLEFSGANVLTF
TRBJ2-1	-	TRBV10-1	-	TGCGCCAGCAGTGAGTCTGGGACTTCGTACAATGAGCAGTTCTTC	CASSESGTSYNEQFF
TRBJ1-5	-	TRBV27	-	TGTGCCAGCAGTTTGGTCAGGGGCAATCAGCCCCAGCATTTT	CASSLVRGNQPQHF
TRBJ1-2	-	TRBV28	-	TGTGCCAGCAGTTCCGCCGGGGACGCACGCTATGGCTACACCTTC	CASSSAGDARYGYTF
TRBJ2-5	-	TRBV4-1	-	TGCGCCAGCAGCCAGAGGGACTACCAAGAGACCCAGTACTTC	CASSQRDYQETQYF
TRBJ1-1	-	TRBV10-3	TRBD1	TGTGCCACCACTAAAAACGACAGGGTTGAAGCTTTCTTT	CATTKNDRVEAFF
TRBJ2-1	-	TRBV10-2	-	TGCGCCAGGGCTGGTGGGAGTAATGGCAATGAGCAGTTCTTC	CARAGGSNGNEQFF
TRBJ1-5	few	TRBV6-1	-	TGTGCCAGCAGTGATGAGGTATATAGCAATCAGCCCCAGCATTTT	CASSDEVYSNQPQHF
TRBJ2-3	-	TRBV7-9	TRBD1	TGTGCCAGCAGCTTTTTAAGGGGGCCCGGGACGGGCCGCACAGATACGCAGTATTTT	CASSFLRGPGTGRTDTQYF
TRBJ1-5	few	TRBV19	-	TGTGCCAGTGTTCGGGGCGGGTTTCTTGACAATCAGCCCCAGCATTTT	CASVRGGFLDNQPQHF
TRBJ2-3	once	TRBV27	TRBD2	TGTGCCAGCAGGACAACAGGGAGTTTAGCTGGGACTAGCGGGAGGAGGGGCACAGATACGCAGTATTTT	CASRTTGSLAGTSGRRGTDTQYF
TRBJ2-3	-	TRBV28	TRBD2	TGTGCCAGCAGTCAGACTAGCGGTAGCACAGATACGCAGTATTTT	CASSQTSGSTDTQYF
TRBJ1-4	-	TRBV2	-	TGTGCCAGCAGTTCCGGGACGTCACATAATGAAAAACTGTTTTTT	CASSSGTSHNEKLFF
TRBJ2-7	-	TRBV4-2	TRBD2	TGTGCCAGCAGCCAAGAGGCTAGCGGGAGTCCCGAGCAGTACTTC	CASSQEASGSPEQYF
TRBJ2-1	-	TRBV4-1	TRBD2	TGCGCCAGCAGCCAAATCGGGCTAGCGGGAGGTTTCGTCTCCTACAATGAGCAGTTCTTC	CASSQIGLAGGFVSYNEQFF
TRBJ1-1	-	TRBV19	-	TGTGCCAGTATCCTTCTGGCTAAACTGAACACTGAAGCTTTCTTT	CASILLAKLNTEAFF
TRBJ1-1	-	TRBV28	-	TGTGCCAGCAGTTTACGGAGGCATAGCACTGAAGCTTTCTTT	CASSLRRHSTEAFF
TRBJ2-7	-	TRBV28	-	TGTGCCATCTCAAAGGGGGGGTCCTACGAGCAGTACTTC	CAISKGGSYEQYF
TRBJ2-5	few	TRBV11-2	-	TGTGCCAGCAGCTTTTGGGGAAACCGAAAAGAGACCCAGTACTTC	CASSFWGNRKETQYF
TRBJ2-3	-	TRBV27	TRBD1	TGTGCCAGCAGTTTGGGACAGCGCACAGATACGCAGTATTTT	CASSLGQRTDTQYF
TRBJ2-7	-	TRBV11-2	-	TGTGCCAGCAGCTCGATCACCGGGCCCCCCACCTACGAGCAGTACTTC	CASSSITGPPTYEQYF
TRBJ2-4	-	TRBV11-3	TRBD2	TGTGCCAGCAGCGCGACTAGCGGGAGGGAAAACATTCAGTACTTC	CASSATSGRENIQYF
TRBJ2-1	-	TRBV4-3	TRBD2	TGCGCCAGCAGCCAAGATGAAGCTAGCGGGATTTATCGTGAGCAGTTCTTC	CASSQDEASGIYREQFF
TRBJ2-7	-	TRBV23-1	-	TGCGCCAGTTGGGATCCGCAGTACTTC	CASWDPQYF